Here is one T cell receptor (beta chain) with its context. This CDR3 has 15 residues. V dropped 2 bases and J dropped 3; count of bases not matched to a gene: 4. The V gene's germline CDR1 is SNHLY and CDR2 FYNNEI. The data were produced by immunoSEQ multiplex PCR, yet TCRdb's version contains in-frame clones alone and is incomplete. In the table there are fewer than 250,000 clones, around 86% of which are singletons. This sample was included in a study of blood T cell repertoires in COVID-19. Specimen: PBMCs or T cells enriched from blood (not recorded which). The genes are TRBV2 and TRBJ2-7, with 10 bases aligning to TRBD2. This TCR came from a man younger than 45 in a cohort exposed to, infected with or recovered from COVID-19 (not recorded which). This CDR3 reads CASSETSGTFYEQYF. CDR3 sequence (DNA): TGTGCCAGCAGTGAAACTAGCGGGACTTTCTACGAGCAGTACTTC.